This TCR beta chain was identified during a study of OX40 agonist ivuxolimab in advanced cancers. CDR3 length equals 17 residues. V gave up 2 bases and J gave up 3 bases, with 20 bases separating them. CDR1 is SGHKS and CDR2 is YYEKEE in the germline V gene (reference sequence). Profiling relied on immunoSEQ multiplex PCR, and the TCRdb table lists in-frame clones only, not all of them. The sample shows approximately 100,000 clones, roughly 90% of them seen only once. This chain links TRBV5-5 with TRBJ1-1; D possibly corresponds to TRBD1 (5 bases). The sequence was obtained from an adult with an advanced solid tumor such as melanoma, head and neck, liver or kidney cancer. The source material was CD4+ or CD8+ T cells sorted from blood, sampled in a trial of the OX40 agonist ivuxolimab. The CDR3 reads CASSLSPRDPYDTEAFF. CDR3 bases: TGTGCCAGCAGCTTATCACCCAGGGATCCCTACGACACTGAAGCTTTCTTT.